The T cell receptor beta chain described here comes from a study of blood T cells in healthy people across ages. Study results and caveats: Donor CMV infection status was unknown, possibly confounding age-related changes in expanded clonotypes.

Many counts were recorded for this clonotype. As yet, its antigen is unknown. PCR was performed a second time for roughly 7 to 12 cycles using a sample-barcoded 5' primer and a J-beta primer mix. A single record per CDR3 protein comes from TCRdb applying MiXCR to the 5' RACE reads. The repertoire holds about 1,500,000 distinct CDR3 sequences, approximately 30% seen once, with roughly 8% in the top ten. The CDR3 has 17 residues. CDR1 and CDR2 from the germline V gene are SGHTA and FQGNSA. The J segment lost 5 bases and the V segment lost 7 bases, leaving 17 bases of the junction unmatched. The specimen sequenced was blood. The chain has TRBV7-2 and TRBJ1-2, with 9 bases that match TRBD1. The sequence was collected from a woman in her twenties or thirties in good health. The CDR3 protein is CASNPGGTEGQGYGYTF. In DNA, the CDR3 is TGTGCCAGCAACCCTGGAGGAACCGAGGGACAGGGTTATGGCTACACCTTC.